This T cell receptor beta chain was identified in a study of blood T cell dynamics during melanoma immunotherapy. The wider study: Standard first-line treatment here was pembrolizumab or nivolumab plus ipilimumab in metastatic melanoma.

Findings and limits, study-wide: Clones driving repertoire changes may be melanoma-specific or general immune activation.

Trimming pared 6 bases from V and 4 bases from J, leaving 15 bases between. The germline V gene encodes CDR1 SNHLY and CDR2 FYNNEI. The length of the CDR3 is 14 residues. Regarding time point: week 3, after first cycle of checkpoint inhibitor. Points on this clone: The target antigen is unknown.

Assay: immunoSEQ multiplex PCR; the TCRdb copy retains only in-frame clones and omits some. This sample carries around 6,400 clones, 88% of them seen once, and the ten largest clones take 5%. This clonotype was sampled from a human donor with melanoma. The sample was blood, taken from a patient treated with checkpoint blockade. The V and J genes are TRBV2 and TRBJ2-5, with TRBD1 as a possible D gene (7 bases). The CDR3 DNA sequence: TGTGCCAGCAGCCAGACTCAGGGGGGAGAGACCCAGTACTTC. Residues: CASSQTQGGETQYF.